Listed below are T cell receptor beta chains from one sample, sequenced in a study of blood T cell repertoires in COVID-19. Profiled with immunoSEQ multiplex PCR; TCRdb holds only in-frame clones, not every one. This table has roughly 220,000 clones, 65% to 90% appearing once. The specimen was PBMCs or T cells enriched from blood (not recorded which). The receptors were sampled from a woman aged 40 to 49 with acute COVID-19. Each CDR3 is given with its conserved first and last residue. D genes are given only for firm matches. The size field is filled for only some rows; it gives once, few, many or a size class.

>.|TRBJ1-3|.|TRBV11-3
TGTGCCAGCTCCGTCTCTGGAAACACCATATATTTT
CASSVSGNTIYF
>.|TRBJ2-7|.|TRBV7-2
TGTGCCAGCAGCTTAGAGGGCGGGCATTCCTACGAGCAGTACTTC
CASSLEGGHSYEQYF
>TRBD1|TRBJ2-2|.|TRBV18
TGTGCCAGCAAAACAGGGGGCACCGGGGAGCTGTTTTTT
CASKTGGTGELFF
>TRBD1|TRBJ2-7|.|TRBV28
TGTGCCAGCAGTGGGACAGTTTCCTACGAGCAGTACTTC
CASSGTVSYEQYF
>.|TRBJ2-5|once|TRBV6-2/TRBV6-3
TGTGCCAGCAGCCACGAGGCCTCCCGTGAGACCCAGTACTTC
CASSHEASRETQYF
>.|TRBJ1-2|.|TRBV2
TGTGCCAGCAGTGGCGGACTCTACTATGGCTACACCTTC
CASSGGLYYGYTF
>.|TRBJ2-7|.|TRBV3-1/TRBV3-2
TGTGCCAGCAGCCCCGGGGGTACCTCCTCCACCTACGAGCAGTACTTC
CASSPGGTSSTYEQYF
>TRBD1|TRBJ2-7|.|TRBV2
TGTGCCAGCACCTGGGACAGGGGCTACGAGCAGTACTTC
CASTWDRGYEQYF
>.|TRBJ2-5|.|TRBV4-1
TGCGCCAGCAGCCACACCTACGGTCTCCAAGAGACCCAGTACTTC
CASSHTYGLQETQYF
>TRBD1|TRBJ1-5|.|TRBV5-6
TGTGCCAGCAGCTTCGGGACAGGGGATAGCAATCAGCCCCAGCATTTT
CASSFGTGDSNQPQHF
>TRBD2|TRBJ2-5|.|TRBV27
TGTGCCAGCAGTTTCACCCCGACTAGCGGGACGCGAGGGACCCAGTACTTC
CASSFTPTSGTRGTQYF
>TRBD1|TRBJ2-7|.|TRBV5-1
TGCGCCAGCAGCACAGGACAGGCCCTTACCTCCTACGAGCAGTACTTC
CASSTGQALTSYEQYF
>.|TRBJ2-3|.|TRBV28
TGTGCCAGCAGTCAAAGCCGGGGCCTTAGCGGAAATCAAATCGATACGCAGTATTTT
CASSQSRGLSGNQIDTQYF
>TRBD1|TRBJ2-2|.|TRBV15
TGTGCCACCAGCAGCGGCTCGCCCGGGACAGGTTATCCCGGGGAGCTGTTTTTT
CATSSGSPGTGYPGELFF
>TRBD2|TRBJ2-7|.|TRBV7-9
TGTGCCAGCAGCTTAGCGGAGGGACTAGCGGGAGTCTCCGAGCAGTACTTC
CASSLAEGLAGVSEQYF
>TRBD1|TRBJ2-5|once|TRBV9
TGTGCCAGCAGCGTAGCTGGGACAGGGTGGCAAGAGACCCAGTACTTC
CASSVAGTGWQETQYF
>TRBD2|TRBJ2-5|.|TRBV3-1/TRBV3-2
TGTGCCAGCAGCCAAGAGAGAAAAGGACTAGCGGGAGACCAAGAGACCCAGTACTTC
CASSQERKGLAGDQETQYF
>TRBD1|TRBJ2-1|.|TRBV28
TGTGCCAGTAGATCTGGGACAGCAAACAATGAGCAGTTCTTC
CASRSGTANNEQFF
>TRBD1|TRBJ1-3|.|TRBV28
TGTGCCAGCAGTATCCCAACGACAGGGGGTGAAAACACCATATATTTT
CASSIPTTGGENTIYF
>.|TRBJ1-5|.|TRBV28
TGTGCCAGCACCAAAGAAGGAGGCATGCAGCCCCAGCATTTT
CASTKEGGMQPQHF
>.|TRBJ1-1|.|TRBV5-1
TGCGCCAGCGGCTGGGGGGTGGGAAACACTGAAGCTTTCTTT
CASGWGVGNTEAFF
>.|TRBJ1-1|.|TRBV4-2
TGTGCCAGCAGCCAAGAGAACTTTCAGAACACTGAAGCTTTCTTT
CASSQENFQNTEAFF
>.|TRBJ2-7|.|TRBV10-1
TGCGCCAGCAGCCACGGGAAAGCACCCTACGAGCAGTACTTC
CASSHGKAPYEQYF
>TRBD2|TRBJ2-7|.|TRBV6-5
TGTGCCGCAGGTCCTAGCGGGATGTACGAGCAGTACTTC
CAAGPSGMYEQYF
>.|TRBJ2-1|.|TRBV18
TGTGCCAGCTCGCAGGACAGTTTATTTAACAATGAGCAGTTCTTC
CASSQDSLFNNEQFF
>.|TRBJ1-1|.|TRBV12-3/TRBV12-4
TGTGCCAGCAGTTTTGTAACTGAAGCTTTCTTT
CASSFVTEAFF
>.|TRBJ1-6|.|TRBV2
TGTGCCAGCAGTGAAGGGGGGGGTTCACCCCTCCACTTT
CASSEGGGSPLHF
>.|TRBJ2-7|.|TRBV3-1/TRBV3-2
TGTGCCAGCAGCCAAGATCGCAGGGTCTACGAGCAGTACTTC
CASSQDRRVYEQYF
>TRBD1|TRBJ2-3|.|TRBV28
TGTGCCAGCAGTTTCGGGACAGCAACAGATACGCAGTATTTT
CASSFGTATDTQYF
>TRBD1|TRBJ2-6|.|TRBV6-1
TGTGCCAGCAGTGATGGGACAGGGAGCGGGGCCAACGTCCTGACTTTC
CASSDGTGSGANVLTF
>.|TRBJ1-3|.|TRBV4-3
TGCGCCAGCAGCCAGGGCCTTAACAGGGAAAACACCATATATTTT
CASSQGLNRENTIYF
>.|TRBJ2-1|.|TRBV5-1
TGCGCCAGCAGCTTGGAGGCGGGGAATGAGCAGTTCTTC
CASSLEAGNEQFF
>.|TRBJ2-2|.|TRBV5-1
TGCGCCAGCAGTCCTCTAGCGCCCGGGGAGCTGTTTTTT
CASSPLAPGELFF
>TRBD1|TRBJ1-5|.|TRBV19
TGTGCCAGTAGTATATCGACAGGGGGCATAACTCAGCCCCAGCATTTT
CASSISTGGITQPQHF
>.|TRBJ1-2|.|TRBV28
TGTGCCAGCAGCCCCTCTTACTATGGCTACACCTTC
CASSPSYYGYTF
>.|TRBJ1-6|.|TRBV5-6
TGTGCCAGCAGCCTTACCCGGGACTCGCGCAGCTCCTATAATTCACCCCTCCACTTT
CASSLTRDSRSSYNSPLHF
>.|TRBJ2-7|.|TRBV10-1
TGCGCCAGCAGTCCTCGGGGTCATGATTCCTACGAGCAGTACTTC
CASSPRGHDSYEQYF
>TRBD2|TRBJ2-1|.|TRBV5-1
TGCGCCAGCAGATTAGCGGGAGGAGGAGGAAAGAATGAGCAGTTCTTC
CASRLAGGGGKNEQFF
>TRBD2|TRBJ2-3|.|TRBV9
TGTGCCAGCAGCGGAGGACTAGCGGGAGGTCTGGTAGATACGCAGTATTTT
CASSGGLAGGLVDTQYF
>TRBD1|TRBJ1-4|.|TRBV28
TGTGCCAGCAGTCCGGGACAGGGCCGAGAAAAACTGTTTTTT
CASSPGQGREKLFF
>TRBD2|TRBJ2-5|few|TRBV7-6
TGTGCCAGCAGCTTGGGACTAACAAAAGAGACCCAGTACTTC
CASSLGLTKETQYF
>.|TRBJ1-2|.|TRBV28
TGTGCCAGCAGTTCCCGGGAGAACTATGGCTACACCTTC
CASSSRENYGYTF
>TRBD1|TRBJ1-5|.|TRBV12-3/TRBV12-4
TGTGCCAGCCTGGGACAGGGTCATCAGCCCCAGCATTTT
CASLGQGHQPQHF
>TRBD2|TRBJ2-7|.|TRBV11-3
TGTGCCAGCAGCTTAGGGACTAGCGGGAGGGACTCCTACGAGCAGTACTTC
CASSLGTSGRDSYEQYF